A single sample is the source of the 32 T cell receptor beta chains below, sequenced in a study of sequential checkpoint blockade in melanoma. Treatment described: randomized to nivolumab then ipilimumab (arm A) or the reverse (arm B). Measured with immunoSEQ multiplex PCR; TCRdb has only the in-frame clones, and not every one. The sample yields about 11,000 clones, approximately 72% seen once. Sequences were derived from CD8+ T cells sorted from blood (inferred from file names), sampled from a patient given nivolumab and ipilimumab in sequence. The receptors originated from a human donor with melanoma.

J is TRBJ2-7 and V is TRBV11-2; D is undetermined. Germline V lookup: CDR1 SGHAT, CDR2 FQNNGV. V lost 1 base and J lost 2, with 9 bases in between. This CDR3 spans 14 amino acids. The CDR3 loop is CASSLVVTTYEQYF. In DNA, the CDR3 is TGTGCCAGCAGCTTAGTGGTCACTACCTACGAGCAGTACTTC.

V and J are TRBV4-2 and TRBJ1-1; D remains ambiguous. Germline V lookup: CDR1 LGHNA, CDR2 YNFKEQ. Trimming took off 0 bases at V and 7 bases at J, with 9 bases between the two ends. The CDR3 is 13 residues long. CDR3 nucleotides: TGTGCCAGCAGCCAAGATGCGGGGTTTGAAGCTTTCTTT. Translating it yields CASSQDAGFEAFF.

This clone is classed as large. The V gene is TRBV19, the J gene TRBJ2-6, with D possibly being TRBD2 (5 bases). The germline CDR1 and CDR2 sequences are LNHDA and SQIVND (reference sequence). Trimming left V 7 bases short and J 2 bases short, with 18 bases between. The CDR3 has 17 residues. This CDR3 is CASKWRREDPGANVLTF. DNA for the CDR3: TGTGCCAGTAAGTGGCGACGGGAAGATCCTGGGGCCAACGTCCTGACTTTC.

Concerning this clone itself: Germline is not matched at one junction end, which may reflect a read error. The V call is TRBV28, the J call TRBJ1-2; a possible D gene is TRBD1 (6 bases). The CDR3 contains 11 residues. Germline loops: CDR1 MDHEN, CDR2 SYDVKM. CDR3 DNA: TGTGCCAGCAGAACCGGACAGTTAGAAGCCTTC. Its translation: CASRTGQLEAF.

The rearrangement joins TRBV27 to TRBJ2-4; D gene unclear. This CDR3 region has 13 residues. CDR1 is MNHEY, CDR2 SMNVEV, per germline (reference sequence). Deletions cut 7 bases from V and 0 bases from J, with 7 bases between. CDR3 sequence: CASKSLAKNIQYF. For the CDR3, the DNA is TGTGCCAGCAAATCCCTAGCCAAAAACATTCAGTACTTC.

J is TRBJ1-1 and V is TRBV7-8; D is undetermined. This CDR3 spans 12 amino acids. The V gene lost 0 bases and the J gene lost 4 bases, with 3 bases spanning the gap. CDR1 and CDR2 from the germline V gene are SGHVS and FQNEAQ. The CDR3 protein is CASSLALTEAFF. The CDR3 coding sequence is TGTGCCAGCAGCTTAGCCCTCACTGAAGCTTTCTTT. The full variable domain, in which reference TRBV7-8 and TRBJ1-1 provide the parts outside the CDR3, is GAGVSQSPRYKVAKRGQDVALRCDPISGHVSLFWYQQALGQGPEFLTYFQNEAQLDKSGLPSDRFFAERPEGSVSTLKIQRTQQEDSAVYLCASSLALTEAFFGQGTRLTVV.

The chain couples TRBV6-1 to TRBJ2-1, with 10 bases that match TRBD2. CDR1 is MNHNS and CDR2 is SASEGT in the germline V gene. Losses at the gene ends were 4 bases for V and 5 bases for J; bases not matched to a gene: 8. This CDR3 has 16 residues. The CDR3 bases are TGTGCCAGCAGTGCCCGGCTAGCGGGAGAAGACAATGAGCAGTTCTTC. Its translation: CASSARLAGEDNEQFF.

The chain carries TRBV11-2 and TRBJ2-6, with TRBD2 matching over 8 bases. This CDR3 is built from 16 residues. From germline, CDR1 is SGHAT and CDR2 FQNNGV. The trim removed 1 base at V and 2 bases at J, leaving 1 base unmatched. The CDR3 coding sequence is TGTGCCAGCAGCTTAGCGGGAGGGGCTGGGGCCAACGTCCTGACTTTC. Its translation: CASSLAGGAGANVLTF.

The chain uses TRBV7-6 and TRBJ2-1, with 8 bases aligning to TRBD2. The CDR3 totals 15 residues. After removal of 6 bases from V and 2 bases from J, the junction contained 6 bases not matched to a gene. Germline V CDR1 and CDR2: SGHVS, FNYEAQ. As DNA, the CDR3 is TGTGCCAGCAGTCAGAGCGGGGGACCCTACAATGAGCAGTTCTTC. It is translated as CASSQSGGPYNEQFF.

The chain is built from TRBV19 and TRBJ1-1; D is possibly TRBD1 (6 bases). The germline V and J ends were trimmed by 6 bases and 3 bases, with 20 bases remaining between them. CDR1 LNHDA and CDR2 SQIVND come from the germline V gene (reference sequence). This CDR3 has 16 amino acids. Here the CDR3 reads CASRFETSRGDTEAFF. As DNA, the CDR3 is TGTGCCAGTAGATTTGAAACGAGCAGGGGCGACACTGAAGCTTTCTTT.

The genes are TRBV6-1 and TRBJ2-7, with a possible D match to TRBD2 (6 bases). The CDR3 has 11 amino acids. The V gene's germline CDR1 is MNHNS and CDR2 SASEGT. V lost 8 bases to trimming and J lost 4 bases, with 9 bases between them. The CDR3, as DNA: TGTGCCAGCCCGGGACTTTACGAGCAGTACTTC. This encodes CASPGLYEQYF.

J is TRBJ1-5 and V is TRBV14; D is possibly TRBD1 (5 bases). Germline V gene lookup returns CDR1 SGHDN and CDR2 FVKESK. The CDR3 loop spans 14 amino acids. Trimming pared 1 base from V and 6 bases from J, leaving 10 bases between. The CDR3 region has the DNA TGTGCCAGCAGCCAAGTGGGGGGTGTTCAGCCCCAGCATTTT. Translating it yields CASSQVGGVQPQHF.

The chain uses TRBV7-8 and TRBJ1-5, with a weak D call TRBD1 (6 bases). Per germline, CDR1 SGHVS and CDR2 FQNEAQ. The germline V and J ends were trimmed by 4 bases and 10 bases, with 11 bases remaining between them. The CDR3 runs to 12 residues. The CDR3 reads CASSSQQGPQHF. The CDR3 DNA sequence: TGTGCCAGCAGCTCCCAACAGGGTCCCCAGCATTTT. Using reference TRBV7-8 and TRBJ1-5 for the parts outside the CDR3, the full variable domain is GAGVSQSPRYKVAKRGQDVALRCDPISGHVSLFWYQQALGQGPEFLTYFQNEAQLDKSGLPSDRFFAERPEGSVSTLKIQRTQQEDSAVYLCASSSQQGPQHFGDGTRLSIL.

This clone was detected a few times. Here the CDR3 reads CASNWAPSNQPQHF. The CDR3 bases are TGTGCCAGTAACTGGGCACCTAGCAATCAGCCCCAGCATTTT. The gene calls are TRBV19 and TRBJ1-5; no clear D. From germline, CDR1 is LNHDA and CDR2 SQIVND (reference sequence). This CDR3 region has 14 residues. V gave up 7 bases and J gave up 0 bases, with 10 bases separating them.

The chain uses TRBV2 and TRBJ1-6; 10 bases line up with TRBD1. CDR3 size: 14 residues. With 4 bases clipped from V and 10 bases from J, the junction kept 4 bases outside the gene matches. CDR1 and CDR2 (germline): SNHLY, FYNNEI. CDR3 region: CASSAGTGDSPLHF. The CDR3 DNA follows: TGTGCCAGCAGTGCCGGGACAGGGGACTCACCCCTCCACTTT. The entire variable domain, with the rest obtained from reference TRBV2 and TRBJ1-6, is as follows: EPEVTQTPSHQVTQMGQEVILRCVPISNHLYFYWYRQILGQKVEFLVSFYNNEISEKSEIFDDQFSVERPDGSNFTLKIRSTKLEDSAMYFCASSAGTGDSPLHFGNGTRLTVT.

The chain carries TRBV28 and TRBJ2-7, with D perhaps matching TRBD1 (5 bases). The CDR3 has 12 amino acids. Trimming stripped 4 bases from V and 4 bases from J, with 8 bases between. Germline CDR1 MDHEN, CDR2 SYDVKM. CDR3 DNA sequence: TGTGCCAGCAGTTCCAACAGGTACGAGCAGTACTTC. Translation: CASSSNRYEQYF.

The chain links TRBV9 to TRBJ2-3, with a tentative D call TRBD2 (7 bases). V lost 2 bases and J lost 0, with 16 bases in between. The CDR3 extends over 17 amino acids. Germline V lookup: CDR1 SGDLS, CDR2 YYNGEE. The CDR3 DNA follows: TGTGCCAGCAGCGTGTACGGGGGGCCTTTAAGCACAGATACGCAGTATTTT. Its protein is CASSVYGGPLSTDTQYF.

The rearrangement joins TRBV11-3 to TRBJ1-1, with 8 bases identical to TRBD1. This CDR3 contains 15 residues. CDR1 SGHNT and CDR2 YENEEA come from the germline V gene. V was clipped by 3 bases and J by 1 base; unmatched bases: 4. This CDR3 reads CASSFRQGANTEAFF. CDR3 nucleotides: TGTGCCAGCAGCTTTCGGCAGGGGGCGAACACTGAAGCTTTCTTT. Using reference TRBV11-3 and TRBJ1-1 for the parts outside the CDR3, the full variable domain is EAGVVQSPRYKIIEKKQPVAFWCNPISGHNTLYWYLQNLGQGPELLIRYENEEAVDDSQLPKDRFSAERLKGVDSTLKIQPAELGDSAVYLCASSFRQGANTEAFFGQGTRLTVV.

This clone was detected a few times. The chain uses TRBV28 and TRBJ2-7; possibly TRBD2 for D (5 bases). CDR3 length: 14 residues. Germline-derived CDR1 and CDR2 are MDHEN and SYDVKM. Trimming took off 3 bases at V and 3 bases at J, with 12 bases between the two ends. CDR3 amino acids: CASSLGYGGYEQYF. The DNA for the CDR3 is TGTGCCAGCAGTTTGGGATACGGAGGCTACGAGCAGTACTTC.

This clone was counted a single time. One junction end does not reproduce the germline sequence, and a read error may be involved. This chain links TRBV11-2 with TRBJ2-2, with D possibly TRBD1 on 7 matching bases. CDR1 is SGHAT and CDR2 is FQNNGV in the germline V gene. The CDR3 covers 16 residues. CDR3 coding DNA: TGTGCCAGCAGCTTATTGTCAGGGGGGAACGCCGGGGAGCTGTTTTTT. Its translation is CASSLLSGGNAGELFF.

V is TRBV5-1 and J is TRBJ1-5, with TRBD1 matching over 7 bases. This CDR3 is built from 15 residues. CDR1 SGHRS and CDR2 YFSETQ come from the germline V gene. The V gene end was trimmed by 0 bases and the J gene end by 2 bases; junction bases not matched to a gene: 2. In DNA, the CDR3 is TGCGCCAGCAGCTTGGAAACAGGGGGCAATCAGCCCCAGCATTTT. Protein sequence: CASSLETGGNQPQHF. Full variable domain (missing parts from reference TRBV5-1 and TRBJ1-5): KAGVTQTPRYLIKTRGQQVTLSCSPISGHRSVSWYQQTPGQGLQFLFEYFSETQRNKGNFPGRFSGRQFSNSRSEMNVSTLELGDSALYLCASSLETGGNQPQHFGDGTRLSIL.

The genes are TRBV19 and TRBJ2-7, with D perhaps TRBD1 (6 bases). This CDR3 has 14 residues. Trimming removed 6 bases at V and 9 bases at J, with 21 bases between. Germline V lookup: CDR1 LNHDA, CDR2 SQIVND (reference sequence). Here the CDR3 DNA reads TGTGCCAGTAGAGGGACGACAGGAAGTCAGCCGCAGTACTTC. It codes for CASRGTTGSQPQYF.

The rearrangement joins TRBV7-9 to TRBJ2-5; the D is unclear. Per the germline V gene, CDR1 is SEHNR and CDR2 is FQNEAQ (reference sequence). The ends were cut back, 0 bases at V and 3 bases at J, with 2 bases in the middle. CDR3 length equals 12 residues. CDR3 coding DNA: TGTGCCAGCAGCTTAGCCGAAGAGACCCAGTACTTC. Protein sequence: CASSLAEETQYF. The whole variable domain, remainder taken from reference TRBV7-9 and TRBJ2-5, is DTGVSQNPRHKITKRGQNVTFRCDPISEHNRLYWYRQTLGQGPEFLTYFQNEAQLEKSRLLSDRFSAERPKGSFSTLEIQRTEQGDSAMYLCASSLAEETQYFGPGTRLLVL.

The chain combines TRBV4-1 with TRBJ2-5; 10 bases map to TRBD1. Germline V gene data show CDR1 as MGHRA and CDR2 as YSYEKL. There are 14 residues in the CDR3. J lost 5 bases, V lost 3 bases, and 3 bases had no gene match. Here the CDR3 DNA reads TGCGCCAGCAGCCAGGGACAGGGGTTGGAGACCCAGTACTTC. This sequence encodes CASSQGQGLETQYF.

The J gene is TRBJ2-5, the V gene TRBV9; possibly TRBD1 for D (5 bases). The DNA end favors TRBJ2-7, so the J call may be wrong. Germline lookup yields CDR1 SGDLS and CDR2 YYNGEE. The CDR3 length is 16 residues. The DNA of the CDR3 is TGTGCCAGCAGCTCCCGACGAGAAATGGACAAGGGCGAGCAGTACTTC. It is translated as CASSSRREMDKGEQYF.

The chain combines TRBV7-2 with TRBJ2-5; D not certain. The V end was cut by 1 base, the J end by 2 bases, with 14 bases between. The CDR3 contains 16 residues. Germline V gives CDR1 SGHTA, CDR2 FQGNSA. CDR3 protein: CASSLDGRLRQETQYF. Written as DNA, the CDR3 is TGTGCCAGCAGCTTAGACGGTCGGTTGAGACAAGAGACCCAGTACTTC.

Details on this clone: A junction boundary mismatches the germline segment, possibly from a read error. V usage is TRBV7-7 and J usage is TRBJ2-1; TRBD1 agrees at 9 bases. The CDR3 length is 16 residues. Germline CDR1 and CDR2: SSHAT and FNYEAQ (reference sequence). CDR3 sequence reads: CASSLGIGTGPNEQFF. CDR3 bases: TGTGCTAGCAGCTTGGGGATCGGGACAGGGCCCAATGAGCAGTTCTTC.

This clone appeared a few times. This same CDR3 is encoded by further DNA sequences in the sample. As DNA, the CDR3 is TGCGCCAGCAGCCTGGGACAGGGAAACACCATATATTTT. Its translation is CASSLGQGNTIYF. The J gene is TRBJ1-3, the V gene TRBV4-1; the match to TRBD1 covers 7 bases. This CDR3 contains 13 residues. The germline CDR1 and CDR2 sequences are MGHRA and YSYEKL. The junction had 1 base not matched to a gene; V was cut back by 4 bases and J by 4 bases.

The chain employs TRBV7-9 and TRBJ2-7, with D possibly being TRBD1 (6 bases). V lost 5 bases, J lost 2 bases, and 13 bases lay in between. Germline V gene lookup returns CDR1 SEHNR and CDR2 FQNEAQ (reference sequence). The CDR3 runs 14 residues. The CDR3 loop is CASSRTGPPYEQYF. The CDR3 nucleotides are TGTGCCAGCAGCCGAACAGGGCCCCCCTACGAGCAGTACTTC.

The chain carries TRBV2 and TRBJ1-1, with 8 positions matching TRBD1. The CDR3 contains 14 residues. Germline V lookup: CDR1 SNHLY, CDR2 FYNNEI. V lost 8 bases, J lost 4 bases, and 9 bases stayed unmatched. CDR3 DNA: TGTGCCAGCGGGTCCACAGGGGGGAGCACTGAAGCTTTCTTT. It yields the protein CASGSTGGSTEAFF.

The chain links TRBV5-1 to TRBJ1-1, with D tentatively TRBD1 (6 bases). V lost 0 bases, J lost 0 bases, and 9 bases lay in between. From germline, CDR1 is SGHRS and CDR2 YFSETQ. The CDR3 is 15 residues long. CDR3 region: CASSLDQGMNTEAFF. CDR3 coding DNA: TGCGCCAGCAGCTTGGACCAGGGGATGAACACTGAAGCTTTCTTT.

The rearrangement joins TRBV6-5 to TRBJ2-7, with 7 bases aligning to TRBD1. Trimming took 2 bases from V and 0 from J; bases not matched to a gene: 1. Looked up from germline, CDR1 is MNHEY and CDR2 is SVGAGI. This CDR3 region has 14 residues. The CDR3 sequence is CASSYGDSSYEQYF. The CDR3 DNA sequence: TGTGCCAGCAGTTACGGGGACAGCTCCTACGAGCAGTACTTC.